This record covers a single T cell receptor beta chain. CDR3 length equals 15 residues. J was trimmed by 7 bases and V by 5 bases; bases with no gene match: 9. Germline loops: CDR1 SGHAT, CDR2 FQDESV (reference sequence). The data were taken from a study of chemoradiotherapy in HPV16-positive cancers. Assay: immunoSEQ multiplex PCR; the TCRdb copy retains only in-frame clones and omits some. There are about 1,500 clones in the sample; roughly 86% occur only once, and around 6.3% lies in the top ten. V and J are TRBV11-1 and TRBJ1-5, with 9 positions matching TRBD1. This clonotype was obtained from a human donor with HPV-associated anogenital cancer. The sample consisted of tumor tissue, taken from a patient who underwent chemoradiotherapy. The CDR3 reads CASSRARDREQPQHF. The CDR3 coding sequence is TGTGCCAGCAGCCGTGCCCGGGACAGGGAACAGCCCCAGCATTTT.